This T cell receptor beta chain appears in the sequencing data of a study of cytomegalovirus exposure and HLA in healthy donors (dated by TCRdb to the late 2010s). For the study in its entirety: According to an earlier analysis of several hundred of the donors, 150 million to 200 million T cells yielded 90 million to 140 million unique TCR beta sequences and less than 300 Gb of sequence data. On average, around 240,000 unique TCR beta nucleotide sequences were sequenced per donor among 398 genotyped donors of the cohort, with about 17% of those sequences being non-productive. A later genetic analysis used genome-wide SNP genotypes for about 65% of the 666 donors, treating that subset as a discovery cohort. The number of donors typed differed by locus, with about 629-630 for A, B, C, DRB1 and DQB1, around 500 for DQA1, approximately 580 for DPA1, and around 450 for DPB1. Among the roughly 390 genotyped donors, about 83% belonged to the genetic ancestry cluster associated with self-reported Caucasian donors. A later analysis re-analyzed previously published TCR beta repertoires from approximately 670 donors and added high-resolution HLA genotyping to study TCR occurrence patterns. An early release covering about 600 HLA-typed donors comprised about 290 gigabases of sequencing data and 85 million to 100 million unique TCR sequences. Four or five DR-DQ haplotypes were handled as single units for association and clustering because linkage in the cohort was strong. Both class I and class II loci were covered by HLA typing, at four-digit resolution. An earlier analysis of around 580 of the donors used high-throughput TCR beta sequencing to judge whether each TCR beta V gene segment behaved as functional or pseudogenic. The study was designed to test whether signatures of past pathogen exposure could be identified by cataloging public T cell receptors. A separate validation cohort of roughly 120 different subjects was used in addition to the roughly 700-subject first cohort. Donor age, sex, ethnicity and CMV serostatus were compiled together with the repertoire data. The later analysis used no new phenotypic data to find candidate immune exposures, relying instead on TCR beta sequences and their occurrence across donors. The T cell repertoires of 670 or so subjects were profiled by immunosequencing and related to cytomegalovirus serostatus. To predict cytomegalovirus infection status, the study combined high-throughput TCR immunosequencing, statistical association of individual TCRs with disease status, and machine learning. All discovery cohort repertoires had been generated on a single sequencing platform. What the research found in general, with its limitations: When HLA alleles, especially DR and DQ, strongly co-occurred, attributing TCR associations to individual alleles was difficult. Compared with the 666-donor mean, donors in an Asian-associated ancestry cluster had fewer N-insertions in productive TCRs, according to a later genetic analysis. CMV serostatus was the only immune exposure information available for the cohort. A later analysis reported that several top co-occurrence clusters appeared linked to parvovirus B19, influenza, CMV and Epstein-Barr virus. Some IMGT-functional V segments, including TRBV6-2 and TRBV6-3, could not be distinguished by the 87-base-pair reads and were therefore excluded. In an earlier analysis of about 550 of the donors, most TCR beta V segments were observed in productive rearrangements about 90% or about 30% of the time, broadly matching IMGT annotations. Correlated functional status among segregating V segments might be attributable to linkage disequilibrium, but an unknown experimental factor could not be ruled out. Sequencing depth was assumed to be roughly uniform across donors in the presence/absence analyses, though that assumption may not hold. The earlier analysis of almost 600 of the donors excluded around 17 rarely observed V segments, including chromosome 9 orphons, because counts were too low. The authors suggested that the approach could potentially be generalized to other disease states and immunological phenotypes. Compared with equally common non-associated chains, HLA-associated TCR beta chains in a later analysis were more clonally expanded and had lower generation probabilities. This cohort had only TCR beta chains sequenced, and the lack of alpha or paired-chain data limited which features could be detected. Because some donors lacked HLA typing at each locus, the association tests relied only on the typed subset. At a false discovery rate of 0.05, a later analysis linked around 17,000 TCR beta sequences to specific HLA alleles. A later genetic analysis associated a missense DCLRE1C variant with V-gene and J-gene trimming of TCR beta chains, and an independent cohort replicated the association. According to a later analysis, TCR association rates differed among HLA loci, with DRB1 alleles showing the most associated TCRs and HLA-C alleles showing the fewest. Most CMV-associated TCR beta chains appeared to be HLA-restricted in a later analysis, and the HLA associations seemed to be driven largely by CMV exposure. Across donors, most TCR sequences were observed very rarely, whereas some public TCRs were present in many individuals. Cytomegalovirus status was reported to be diagnosed by the classifier with high specificity and sensitivity in both the original and validation cohorts. The sequencing pipeline was judged likely to have produced a cluster of highly shared sequence variants as a technical artifact. In vitro tests confirmed that a few of the cytomegalovirus-associated TCR beta chains recognize cytomegalovirus antigens. A total of about 180 TCR beta chains were listed by the study as associated with cytomegalovirus. A further reported finding was that TCR beta sequences accurately predicted the HLA-A and HLA-B alleles for most subjects in the first cohort.

Libraries were built with the immunoSEQ multiplex PCR assay. For the multiplex PCR, a mixture combining 60 forward primers for TCR Vbeta segments and 13 reverse primers for TCR Jbeta segments was used. A multiplex PCR assay on genomic DNA amplified the CDR3 region of rearranged TCR beta genes. Amplified TCR beta libraries were sequenced as 87-base-pair reads on the Illumina HiSeq System. The original methods were these. A later analysis counted about 82 million unique TCR beta chains across the 550 to 750 repertoires, and roughly 9.9 million of these chains were shared by at least two donors. A nearest-neighbor algorithm error-corrected the raw reads and collapsed the reads into unique sequences, merging closely related sequences to remove PCR and sequencing errors. To assign V, D and J gene segments, CDR3 sequences were aligned to IMGT reference sequences. For a sequence to be retained, a match of at least six nucleotides to both a V gene segment and a J gene segment was required. Rearrangements were called productive when the CDR3 lacked stop codons and stayed in frame with V and J; all others were non-productive. CDR3 was defined according to IMGT convention as the region running from the second conserved V-encoded cysteine to the conserved J-encoded phenylalanine. The earlier analysis of about 590 of the donors excluded sequences that lacked an unambiguous match to a single V gene segment. In an earlier analysis of approximately 610 of the donors, V segments were called functional above 56.7% productive rearrangements and were called segregating when the between-donor standard deviation exceeded 5%. A statistical classification framework was developed to diagnose cytomegalovirus status using the catalog of TCR beta chain sequences. In a later analysis, TCR nucleotide sequences were compared against IMGT/GENE-DB human TR gene sequences so that V and J genes could be assigned. Using the TCRdist pipeline, a later analysis assigned CDR3 sequences along with most-parsimonious VDJ recombination scenarios. In a later analysis, each TCR beta chain was defined by its CDR3 amino acid sequence together with its V-gene family, and reads lacking a unique V-gene family were excluded. As a way to deal with suspected cross-contamination and a sequencing artifact, a later analysis dropped 500 to 700 nucleotide sequences that were highly shared and had low generation probability. A later analysis calculated a clonal expansion index for each public chain from normalized within-repertoire ranks of inferred template counts. A later analysis computed generation probabilities with a VDJ recombination model fitted to out-of-frame rearrangements, and checked the results against IGoR. In a later analysis, TCR-TCR, TCR-HLA and TCR-CMV co-occurrence was scored with hypergeometric tests, and a repertoire-size bias correction was applied to TCR pairs. False discovery rates were estimated in a later analysis by permuting HLA or CMV assignments 20 times. In a later analysis, co-occurring TCRs were grouped using DBSCAN, and TCRdist sequence similarity was added for clustering within HLA-allele-positive subsets. Repertoires with fewer than 30,000 or more than 120,000 public chains were left out of co-occurrence clustering, as were several repertoires with anomalous nucleotide sharing. TCRdb provides this immuneACCESS table in a form limited to in-frame rearrangements. Some clones are lacking; in checked studies, under half of them reflect an unresolved V gene, and why the rest are absent is not known. The V and J calls and clone size were taken over from that table, and D and trimming were inferred from the DNA. This sample gives roughly 190,000 clones in total; about 85% of them show up just once. Less than 4.5% of the sample belongs to the ten largest clones.

The cohort comprised around 700 healthy bone marrow donors. At the time of sampling, all cohort members were nominally healthy, though unrecorded immune exposures were likely present. The donor was CMV seronegative and belonged to the group of around 350 seronegative cohort members. Each donor provided a peripheral blood sample, and peripheral blood mononuclear cells were used for TCR beta sequencing. Genomic DNA extraction from the blood cell samples was performed with the Qiagen DNeasy Blood Extraction Kit. This clone has a single count. It lacks a known antigen. Base qualities are missing; no much larger clone stands one base away. Trimming at the junction amounts to 6 bases on V and 3 bases on J, and the germline ends lie 12 bases apart. The cysteine opens and the phenylalanine closes a CDR3 of 13 amino acids. The kept DNA is CDR3 alone, 39 bases in frame from the first base. The germline V gene yields SNHLY for CDR1 and FYNNEI for CDR2.

The sequence links TRBV2 to TRBJ2-7; matching of 5 bases hints at TRBD1 as the D gene. The specimen sequenced was PBMCs. The sequence was collected from a man between 50 and 59 years old in good health and CMV-seronegative. The CDR3 loop reads CASRGQGVYEQYF. The DNA is as follows: TGTGCCAGCAGGGGCCAAGGGGTCTACGAGCAGTACTTC.